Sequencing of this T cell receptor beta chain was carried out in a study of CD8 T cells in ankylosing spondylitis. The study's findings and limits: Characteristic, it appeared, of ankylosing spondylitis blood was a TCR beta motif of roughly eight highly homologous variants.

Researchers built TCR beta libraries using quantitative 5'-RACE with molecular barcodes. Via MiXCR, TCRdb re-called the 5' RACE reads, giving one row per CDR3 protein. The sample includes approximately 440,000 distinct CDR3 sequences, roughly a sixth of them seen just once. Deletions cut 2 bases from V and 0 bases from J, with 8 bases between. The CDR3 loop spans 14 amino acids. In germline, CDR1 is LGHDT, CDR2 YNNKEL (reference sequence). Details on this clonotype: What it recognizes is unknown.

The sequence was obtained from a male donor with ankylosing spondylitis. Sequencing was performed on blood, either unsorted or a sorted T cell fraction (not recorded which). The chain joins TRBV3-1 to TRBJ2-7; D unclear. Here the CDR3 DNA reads TGTGCCAGCAGCCAAATCCCGTCCTCCTACGAGCAGTACTTC. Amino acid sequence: CASSQIPSSYEQYF.